Listed here are 7 T cell receptor beta chains from one sample, sequenced in a study of blood T cell repertoires in COVID-19. Only in-frame clones appear in the TCRdb table, and some are missing; sequencing was by immunoSEQ multiplex PCR. The sample holds more than 95,000 clones, about 79% seen once. Sequencing was done on a sample of peripheral blood. These receptors came from an elderly woman with active or convalescent COVID-19.

The rearrangement joins TRBV19 to TRBJ1-6; D perhaps matches TRBD1 (6 bases). Trimming removed 0 bases from V and 10 bases from J, with 16 bases in between. This CDR3 comprises 16 residues. Germline CDR1 and CDR2: LNHDA and SQIVND (reference sequence). In DNA, the CDR3 is TGTGCCAGTAGTATAGACCCAGGGACATCGGGGTCACCCCTCCACTTT. Amino acids: CASSIDPGTSGSPLHF.

The chain couples TRBV7-3 to TRBJ2-3, with 10 nucleotides matching TRBD2. CDR1 and CDR2 (germline): SGHTA, FQGTGA. The CDR3 runs 16 residues. Unmatched junction bases numbered 8, after V lost 5 bases and J lost 3 bases. The CDR3 region is CASSPRGLASTDTQYF. In DNA, the CDR3 is TGTGCCAGCAGCCCCAGGGGACTAGCGAGTACAGATACGCAGTATTTT.

V is TRBV18 and J is TRBJ1-6; D is unclear. CDR1 is KGHSH, CDR2 LQKENI, per germline. Trimming cost V 3 bases and J 10 bases, with 7 bases left between them. The CDR3 sequence is 12 residues long. The CDR3 reads CASSPPFSPLHF. The DNA for the CDR3 is TGTGCCAGCTCACCCCCCTTCTCACCCCTCCACTTT.

The chain links TRBV7-8 to TRBJ1-2, with D perhaps matching TRBD1 (5 bases). The CDR3 is 14 residues long. Trimming pared 4 bases from V and 8 bases from J, leaving 17 bases between. Germline V CDR1 and CDR2: SGHVS, FQNEAQ. The CDR3 DNA reads as TGTGCCAGCAGCTATGACAGACCATCCTCCGGCTACACCTTC. This gives the protein CASSYDRPSSGYTF. The full variable domain, in which reference TRBV7-8 and TRBJ1-2 provide the parts outside the CDR3, is GAGVSQSPRYKVAKRGQDVALRCDPISGHVSLFWYQQALGQGPEFLTYFQNEAQLDKSGLPSDRFFAERPEGSVSTLKIQRTQQEDSAVYLCASSYDRPSSGYTFGSGTRLTVV.

V and J are TRBV5-6 and TRBJ1-4, with D possibly TRBD1 on 5 matching bases. This CDR3 contains 12 residues. Trimming removed 4 bases at V and 7 bases at J, with 8 bases between. The germline gives CDR1 SGHDT, CDR2 YYEEEE. The CDR3 protein is CASSITGEKLFF. The CDR3 bases are TGTGCCAGCAGCATCACAGGTGAAAAACTGTTTTTT.

This clone was counted between two and nine times. The CDR3 protein is CASSFRGQNEQFF. The CDR3 bases are TGTGCCAGCAGTTTTAGGGGACAGAATGAGCAGTTCTTC. The chain joins TRBV28 to TRBJ2-1; 7 nucleotides align to TRBD1. Per the germline V gene, CDR1 is MDHEN and CDR2 is SYDVKM. This CDR3 has 13 amino acids. V was clipped by 3 bases and J by 7 bases; unmatched bases: 3.

This clone was observed once. The gene calls are TRBV27 and TRBJ1-5; TRBD1 agrees at 9 bases. CDR3 length equals 17 residues. V was clipped by 4 bases and J by 4 bases; unmatched bases: 11. Germline V lookup: CDR1 MNHEY, CDR2 SMNVEV (reference sequence). The CDR3 nucleotides read TGTGCCAGCAGTTCGATACAGGGGGCGCAATCTAATCAGCCCCAGCATTTT. Translating gives CASSSIQGAQSNQPQHF.